This is a list of T cell receptor beta chains from one sample in a study of cytomegalovirus exposure and HLA in healthy donors. Libraries were prepared by immunoSEQ multiplex PCR; TCRdb keeps only in-frame clonotypes and omits some of them. Among 70,000 to 100,000 clones listed, around 70% were seen once. Sample: PBMCs. The origin of the receptors is a man in his forties or fifties in good health and CMV-seronegative. Both conserved end residues are part of each CDR3. Each record gives: clone size, D gene, V gene, J gene, CDR3 DNA, CDR3 protein. A D gene is named only where the DNA matches it firmly. Not all rows give a size; the values are once, few, many and, for expanded clones, a class.

>-|TRBD1|TRBV9|TRBJ2-1
TGTGCCAGCAGCGTAGCGGGGACAGGAGGATCCTTTGGCTCCTACAATGAGCAGTTCTTC
CASSVAGTGGSFGSYNEQFF
>-|-|TRBV28|TRBJ1-1
TGTGCCAGCAGAGACAGGTGGGGGGGAGCTTTCTTT
CASRDRWGGAFF
>-|TRBD1|TRBV11-3|TRBJ2-5
TGTGCCAGCAGCTCCGATCAGGACAGGGAGGAGACCCAGTACTTC
CASSSDQDREETQYF
>few|-|TRBV19|TRBJ1-1
TGTGCCAGTAGTATTCGGGGGATCCCTGAAGCTTTCTTT
CASSIRGIPEAFF
>-|-|TRBV2|TRBJ2-1
TGTGCCAGCAGCAGTATCACCTACAATGAGCAGTTCTTC
CASSSITYNEQFF
>-|-|TRBV6-5|TRBJ1-2
TGTGCCAGCAGACCATTTGGGGGGATTAACTATGGCTACACCTTC
CASRPFGGINYGYTF
>-|-|TRBV4-2|TRBJ2-2
TGTGCCAGCAGCCAAGAAGGTACGGGTCTCACCGGGGAGCTGTTTTTT
CASSQEGTGLTGELFF
>-|-|TRBV18|TRBJ2-6
TGTGCCAGCTCACCTGAACTCCAGGCTGGGGCCAACGTCCTGACTTTC
CASSPELQAGANVLTF
>-|TRBD2|TRBV6-6|TRBJ2-7
TGTGCCAGCAGGCCCCGGGGGGAATCCTACGAGCAGTACTTC
CASRPRGESYEQYF
>-|-|TRBV6-1|TRBJ2-3
TGTGCCAGCGCGTCCGGAGGCGAGGGCACAGATACGCAGTATTTT
CASASGGEGTDTQYF
>-|-|TRBV6-6|TRBJ2-7
TGTGCCAGCAGTTGGACAGAGGCCTCCTACGAGCAGTACTTC
CASSWTEASYEQYF
>-|-|TRBV10-3|TRBJ2-3
TGTGCCGTTGGAGGGTGGATAGGGACAGATACGCAGTATTTT
CAVGGWIGTDTQYF
>-|TRBD2|TRBV15|TRBJ2-1
TGTGCCACCACTAATCGGGGGGGCCCTGGGGATGAGCAGTTCTTC
CATTNRGGPGDEQFF
>-|TRBD1|TRBV19|TRBJ2-5
TGTGCCAGTGCCGGGACAGAAGAGACCCAGTACTTC
CASAGTEETQYF
>few|-|TRBV6-6|TRBJ1-3
TGTGCCAGCACCCTAGCCCATATCTCTGGAAACACCATATATTTT
CASTLAHISGNTIYF
>-|-|TRBV4-2|TRBJ2-7
TGTGCCAGCGCCAATAGAATGCACGAGCAGTACTTC
CASANRMHEQYF
>-|-|TRBV19|TRBJ1-5
TGTGCCAGTAGTATCCCCCATACAGATCAGCCCCAGCATTTT
CASSIPHTDQPQHF
>-|TRBD1|TRBV4-3|TRBJ1-1
TGCGCCAGCAGCCACCGGACAGGGAACACTGAAGCTTTCTTT
CASSHRTGNTEAFF
>-|-|TRBV4-3|TRBJ1-6
TGCGCCAGCAGCCCGCGGACAGCCAACTCCTATAATTCACCCCTCCACTTT
CASSPRTANSYNSPLHF
>few|TRBD2|TRBV30|TRBJ2-1
TGTGCCTGCAGCGGGAGCTCCTACAATGAGCAGTTCTTC
CACSGSSYNEQFF
>-|TRBD2|TRBV18|TRBJ2-1
TGTGCCAGCTCACCGACTAGCGGGGGTGGGAATGAGCAGTTCTTC
CASSPTSGGGNEQFF
>once|-|TRBV7-9|TRBJ1-2
TGTGCCAGCAGCTTAAAGACAGAATTCTATGGCTACACCTTC
CASSLKTEFYGYTF
>-|TRBD1|TRBV5-1|TRBJ1-2
TGCGCCAGCAGTCCCGGGACAGGGGGCGCGAACTATGGCTACACCTTC
CASSPGTGGANYGYTF
>-|TRBD2|TRBV27|TRBJ2-2
TGTGCCAGCAGTTTATTCTACCAGGGGGCTAGCGGGAGGGTCGGGGAGCTGTTTTTT
CASSLFYQGASGRVGELFF
>-|-|TRBV7-2|TRBJ2-3
TGTGCCAGCAGCTTCGAAGGGCGGGGAGTCGCAGATACGCAGTATTTT
CASSFEGRGVADTQYF
>-|-|TRBV9|TRBJ2-7
TGTGCCAGCAGCGTAGAACCGGGGGCCTACGAGCAGTACTTC
CASSVEPGAYEQYF
>-|-|TRBV29-1|TRBJ2-1
TGCAGCGTTGAAGATCCGGTCGTGGTAAATGAGCAGTTCTTC
CSVEDPVVVNEQFF
>-|TRBD1|TRBV30|TRBJ1-1
TGTGCCTGGAGTCCGGACAGGGGAACTGAAGCTTTCTTT
CAWSPDRGTEAFF
>-|-|TRBV4-3|TRBJ2-1
TGCGCCAGCAGCCAATCGGGTCGCAATGAGCAGTTCTTC
CASSQSGRNEQFF
>-|TRBD1|TRBV2|TRBJ2-2
TGTGCCAGCAGTTACGTGCAGGGGGCCGGGGAGCTGTTTTTT
CASSYVQGAGELFF
>-|TRBD2|TRBV9|TRBJ2-7
TGTGCCAGCAGCGCCGCGGGGGACGAGCAGTACTTC
CASSAAGDEQYF
>-|-|TRBV30|TRBJ2-5
TGTGCCTGGAGGGCCCATGGGACCCAGTACTTC
CAWRAHGTQYF
>few|TRBD2|TRBV6-1|TRBJ2-5
TGTGCCAGCAGTGAATTAGCGGGGCCCTCAAAGACCCAGTACTTC
CASSELAGPSKTQYF